This TCR beta chain was obtained from a study of T cell responses to AZD1222 COVID-19 vaccine. Study-wide findings and caveats: Spike-specific TCR depth and breadth grew after two AZD1222 doses. Reportedly, nearly half of unique spike TCRs recognized epitopes outside B.1.351/B.1.1.7 mutations. Samples come after the peak T cell response, not at day 14. Clonal diversity was possibly underestimated, and the donors were mostly white British, with more females.

V trimming: 6 bases; J trimming: 1 base; junction bases outside the gene matches: 9. CDR1 is SGHRS and CDR2 is YFSETQ in the germline V gene. This CDR3 spans 15 amino acids. Profiled with immunoSEQ multiplex PCR; TCRdb holds only in-frame clones, not every one. The profile shows around 170,000 clones, more than 75% of them singletons. About this clone itself: Its antigen is undetermined.

The gene calls are TRBV5-1 and TRBJ1-1, with 7 nucleotides matching TRBD1. Here the sequenced sample was peripheral blood, taken on day 0 of AZD1222 vaccination. The TCR comes from an adult in good health. DNA of the CDR3: TGCGCCAGCAACCCTCGACAGGGAGGGAACACTGAAGCTTTCTTT. Protein sequence: CASNPRQGGNTEAFF.